This passage covers 30 T cell receptor beta chains from one sample sequenced in a study of regulatory T cells in long-lasting Graves disease. Stated time point: newly diagnosed GD, antithyroid drugs for less than 3 months. Preparation of the TCR library used RNA extracted from PBMCs. With iRepertoire HTBI primers and Arm-PCR of CDR3 regions, TCR beta libraries were built. TCRdb reprocessed the multiplex PCR reads via MiXCR and lists one record per CDR3 protein. The sample has about 530,000 distinct CDR3 sequences; around 15% are singletons. The data were also submitted as part of a second study, on T cells in Graves' hyperthyroidism and ophthalmopathy.

The specimen comprised peripheral blood mononuclear cells (PBMCs), sampled at new diagnosis, from a patient treated with antithyroid drugs. Receptors were obtained from a woman aged 40-60 years with Graves disease.

There are a few counts of this clonotype. The chain couples TRBV4-1 to TRBJ2-2, with TRBD2 identical over 11 bases. The germline CDR1 and CDR2 sequences are MGHRA and YSYEKL. V was pared by 4 bases and J by 9 bases, with 10 bases of the junction left unmatched. The CDR3 extends over 16 amino acids. The chain's CDR3 is CASSRLTSGGDRELFF. The CDR3 bases are TGCGCCAGCAGCCGGCTTACTAGCGGGGGTGACCGGGAGCTGTTTTTT.

This clonotype was recorded many times. The chain employs TRBV3-1 and TRBJ2-7, with D perhaps TRBD2 (6 bases). Trimming removed 4 bases at V and 2 bases at J, with 12 bases between. CDR1 is LGHDT, CDR2 YNNKEL, per germline (reference sequence). The CDR3 has 14 residues. The CDR3 sequence is CASSRTGVTYEQYF. The CDR3 nucleotides read TGTGCCAGCAGCCGAACGGGGGTAACCTACGAGCAGTACTTC.

The chain joins TRBV10-2 to TRBJ1-2; D gene uncertain. The germline V gene has CDR1 WSHSY and CDR2 SAAADI. Trimming stripped 6 bases from V and 6 bases from J, with 8 bases between. This CDR3 is built from 11 residues. The DNA for the CDR3 is TGCGCCAGCAGGGAAGTCCATGGCTACACCTTC. It yields the protein CASREVHGYTF.

The V gene is TRBV27, the J gene TRBJ1-5; no clear D. The germline V gene encodes CDR1 MNHEY and CDR2 SMNVEV (reference sequence). The CDR3 spans 14 residues. The V end was cut by 6 bases, the J end by 7 bases, with 16 bases between. In DNA form, the CDR3 reads TGTGCCAGCAGCTCCCTTAGAACGCACCAGCCCCAGCATTTT. It yields the protein CASSSLRTHQPQHF.

The chain combines TRBV11-2 with TRBJ1-6, with TRBD1 matching over 7 bases. In germline, CDR1 is SGHAT, CDR2 FQNNGV. There are 17 residues in the CDR3. V trimming: 1 base; J trimming: 5 bases; junction bases outside the gene matches: 8. In nucleotides, the CDR3 is TGTGCCAGCAGCTTAGTTTTCCGGGACAGAGATAATTCACCCCTCCACTTT. Its protein is CASSLVFRDRDNSPLHF.

J is TRBJ2-2 and V is TRBV6-2 or TRBV6-3; weak D call: TRBD1 (6 bases). The V and J ends lost 6 bases and 5 bases respectively, with 10 bases between them. The CDR3 has 13 amino acids. Germline V lookup: CDR1 MNHEY, CDR2 SVGEGT. DNA for the CDR3: TGTGCCAGCAGGCCAAGGGGGACCGGGGAGCTGTTTTTT. This codes for CASRPRGTGELFF.

Here the CDR3 DNA reads TGTGCCAGCAGCAACGGACAGGGGAGTTACAATGAGCAGTTCTTC. As protein: CASSNGQGSYNEQFF. This chain joins TRBV5-4 and TRBJ2-1, with 9 bases matching TRBD1. Germline-derived CDR1 and CDR2 are SGHNT and YYREEE (reference sequence). The V and J ends lost 4 bases and 4 bases, in that order; junction bases with no gene match: 6. This CDR3 has 15 residues.

The chain combines TRBV27 with TRBJ2-1; D may correspond to TRBD1 or TRBD2 (7 bases each). The V and J ends lost 2 bases and 8 bases respectively, with 13 bases between them. The length of the CDR3 is 14 residues. Germline CDR1 MNHEY, CDR2 SMNVEV (reference sequence). The CDR3 protein is CASSLGAGGDEQFF. Written as DNA, the CDR3 is TGTGCCAGCAGTTTAGGGGCAGGGGGGGATGAGCAGTTCTTC.

As concerns this clonotype: Being one base from a much bigger clone, this may be a read error. The rearrangement joins TRBV27 to TRBJ1-2; 8 bases match TRBD1. The CDR3 is made up of 13 amino acids. Per the germline V gene, CDR1 is MNHEY and CDR2 is SMNVEV (reference sequence). The V gene end was trimmed by 6 bases and the J gene end by 10 bases; junction bases not matched to a gene: 10. CDR3: CASRLDRGGAYTF. CDR3 DNA sequence: TGTGCCAGCAGACTCGACAGGGGAGGTGCCTACACCTTC.

Ten or more counts support this clonotype. The genes are TRBV6-5 and TRBJ2-3; D possibly corresponds to TRBD2 (7 bases). Trimming cost V 2 bases and J 5 bases, with 17 bases left between them. Germline values: CDR1 MNHEY, CDR2 SVGAGI. The CDR3 consists of 16 residues. CDR3 residues: CASSYGLQGRVDTQYF. The CDR3 bases are TGTGCCAGCAGTTACGGGCTGCAGGGGAGGGTAGATACGCAGTATTTT.

V usage is TRBV20-1 and J usage is TRBJ2-2, with no clear D. Trimming stripped 2 bases from V and 10 bases from J, with 8 bases between. Germline lookup yields CDR1 DFQATT and CDR2 SNEGSKA (reference sequence). The CDR3 contains 11 residues. The CDR3 loop is CSARFGEELFF. CDR3 nucleotide sequence: TGCAGTGCTAGATTTGGCGAGGAGCTGTTTTTT.

This sequence joins TRBV19 and TRBJ2-7; D is tentatively TRBD1 or TRBD2 (6 bases each). The CDR3 contains 15 residues. The germline CDR1 and CDR2 sequences are LNHDA and SQIVND (reference sequence). V dropped 1 base and J dropped 0 bases, with 10 bases sitting between them. CDR3 protein: CASSIAGASSYEQYF. As DNA, the CDR3 is TGTGCCAGTAGTATAGCGGGGGCAAGCTCCTACGAGCAGTACTTC.

This clonotype was seen many times. This CDR3 is CASSQGVGYGYTF. Here the CDR3 DNA reads TGTGCCAGTTCCCAGGGGGTCGGCTATGGCTACACCTTC. The rearrangement uses TRBV12-3 or TRBV12-4 and TRBJ1-2; 7 nucleotides align to TRBD1. Trimming cost V 9 bases and J 4 bases; bases outside gene matches: 8. CDR3 size: 13 residues.

This clonotype was found a few times. The CDR3 nucleotides are TGTGCCAGCAGCTTAGGGCGGGGACAGGGGAACACTGAAGCTTTCTTT. Translated, it gives CASSLGRGQGNTEAFF. The chain carries TRBV7-6 and TRBJ1-1, with TRBD1 matching 9 bases. Germline CDR1 and CDR2: SGHVS and FNYEAQ. There are 16 residues in the CDR3. Unmatched junction bases numbered 4, after V lost 1 base and J lost 1 base.

The genes are TRBV7-9 and TRBJ1-2; the match to TRBD1 covers 7 bases. Germline loops: CDR1 SEHNR, CDR2 FQNEAQ (reference sequence). The CDR3 loop spans 16 amino acids. Germline trimming cut 2 bases from V and 6 bases from J; bases unmatched to any gene: 12. The CDR3 DNA reads as TGTGCCAGCAGCTTATTCGGGAAAAAGGGGGCCCATGGCTACACCTTC. Translating gives CASSLFGKKGAHGYTF.

This clonotype has ten or more counts. The J gene is TRBJ1-1, the V gene TRBV28; the D is unclear. V shed 4 bases and J shed 3 bases, with 6 bases lying between them. This CDR3 is built from 12 residues. Germline CDR1 is MDHEN and CDR2 is SYDVKM. The CDR3 loop reads CASSWAYTEAFF. The CDR3 nucleotides are TGTGCCAGCAGTTGGGCCTACACTGAAGCTTTCTTT.

As for this clonotype: A much larger clone lies one base from this, so it may be a read error. No conserved phenylalanine or tryptophan ends this CDR3, so it is likely a read error. The chain has TRBV20-1 and TRBJ1-2; D gene ambiguous. V lost 1 base and J 5 bases, leaving 11 bases between the germline ends. The CDR3 covers 13 residues. Germline V gene sequence: CDR1 DFQATT, CDR2 SNEGSKA (reference sequence). The CDR3 sequence: CSARVLAVYGYTI. For the CDR3, the DNA is TGCAGTGCTAGAGTTCTTGCAGTTTATGGCTACACCATC.

This clonotype was recorded at least ten times. The gene calls are TRBV11-3 and TRBJ2-1; a weak D match, TRBD1 (6 bases). The CDR3 length is 16 residues. The V and J ends lost 5 bases and 8 bases respectively, with 22 bases between them. The germline CDR1 and CDR2 sequences are SGHNT and YENEEA. DNA for the CDR3: TGTGCCAGCAGCCCCCCCGCAGGGGCATATGAGGATGAGCAGTTCTTC. Translated, it gives CASSPPAGAYEDEQFF.

The chain combines TRBV15 with TRBJ2-7, with D perhaps matching TRBD1 (6 bases). Looked up from germline, CDR1 is LNHNV and CDR2 is YYDKDF (reference sequence). Trimming stripped 9 bases from V and 7 bases from J, with 22 bases between. This CDR3 comprises 14 residues. The CDR3, as DNA: TGTGCCACAACTTCAGGGGCGGGCCTCAAGGAGCAGTACTTC. Its translation is CATTSGAGLKEQYF.

The V call is TRBV2, the J call TRBJ2-1; TRBD2 matches 8 bases. V shed 6 bases and J 7 bases; nucleotides not matched to a gene: 11. The CDR3 contains 15 residues. Germline V gene data show CDR1 as SNHLY and CDR2 as FYNNEI. CDR3 protein: CASSLDRGGGNEQFF. The CDR3, as DNA: TGTGCCAGCAGCTTAGACCGGGGGGGGGGTAATGAGCAGTTCTTC.

This clonotype was recorded many times. The J gene is TRBJ1-5, the V gene TRBV30, with D unresolved. The CDR3 runs to 15 residues. Trimming took 0 bases from V and 2 from J, leaving 11 bases between them. Germline V gene lookup returns CDR1 GTSNPN and CDR2 SVGIG (reference sequence). CDR3 DNA: TGTGCCTGGAGTGTAACAGCGGGTGGCAATCAGCCCCAGCATTTT. Translation gives CAWSVTAGGNQPQHF.

This clonotype has ten or more counts. V is TRBV11-2 and J is TRBJ1-3; D gene uncertain. Trimming removed 0 bases at V and 3 bases at J, with 18 bases between. The CDR3 runs 18 residues. Looked up from germline, CDR1 is SGHAT and CDR2 is FQNNGV. CDR3 DNA sequence: TGTGCCAGCAGCTTAGAAGTGGGATGGGCGAGGGATGGAAACACCATATATTTT. Translated: CASSLEVGWARDGNTIYF.

The gene calls are TRBV19 and TRBJ1-4, with D uncertain. This CDR3 has 15 amino acids. V was cut by 10 bases and J by 0 bases, with 15 bases left in between. Per the germline V gene, CDR1 is LNHDA and CDR2 is SQIVND (reference sequence). CDR3: CATTLRGATNEKLFF. The CDR3 bases are TGTGCCACCACCCTACGGGGTGCAACTAATGAAAAACTGTTTTTT.

This clonotype was picked up many times. The chain joins TRBV15 to TRBJ2-1, with D uncertain. The germline CDR1 and CDR2 sequences are LNHNV and YYDKDF (reference sequence). The CDR3 is 15 residues long. V dropped 0 bases and J dropped 8 bases, with 14 bases sitting between them. CDR3 protein: CATSRDKLAEDEQFF. The CDR3 DNA reads as TGTGCCACCAGCAGAGATAAGTTAGCTGAGGATGAGCAGTTCTTC.

This clonotype was recorded at least ten times. V usage is TRBV6-1 and J usage is TRBJ1-1, with 7 bases identical to TRBD1. CDR1 is MNHNS and CDR2 is SASEGT in the germline V gene. The CDR3 sequence is 13 residues long. With 6 bases clipped from V and 3 bases from J, the junction kept 4 bases outside the gene matches. This CDR3 is CASRGRGYTEAFF. DNA of the CDR3: TGTGCCAGCAGAGGCAGGGGGTACACTGAAGCTTTCTTT.

The genes are TRBV6-5 and TRBJ1-2, with 8 bases fitting TRBD1. CDR3 size: 15 residues. Trimming removed 3 bases from V and 6 bases from J; junction bases left unmatched: 9. CDR1 MNHEY and CDR2 SVGAGI come from the germline V gene. In DNA form, the CDR3 reads TGTGCCAGCAGTTATGCGGACAGGGTTAATAATGGCTACACCTTC. This gives the protein CASSYADRVNNGYTF.

This clonotype was detected ten times or more. A read error may account for a junction end that differs from germline. The J gene is TRBJ2-3, the V gene TRBV5-1, with a tentative D call TRBD2 (5 bases). Germline V CDR1 and CDR2: SGHRS, YFSETQ. The length of the CDR3 is 13 residues. The CDR3 nucleotides are TGTGCCAGCAGCCCTGAGGGCCCAGATACGCAGTATTTT. Encoded protein: CASSPEGPDTQYF.

This chain connects TRBV12-3 or TRBV12-4 to TRBJ2-5; 11 bases agree with TRBD2. This CDR3 region has 15 residues. Unmatched junction bases numbered 6, after V lost 5 bases and J lost 4 bases. The CDR3 nucleotides read TGTGCCAGCAGTCGGACTAGCGGGCTTCGAGAGACCCAGTACTTC. This translates into CASSRTSGLRETQYF.

The rearrangement uses TRBV9 and TRBJ1-4; no firm D call. This CDR3 spans 14 amino acids. The germline V and J ends were trimmed by 3 bases and 11 bases, with 17 bases remaining between them. Germline V gives CDR1 SGDLS, CDR2 YYNGEE. This CDR3 reads CASSGQKAAGKLFF. CDR3 sequence (DNA): TGTGCCAGCAGCGGTCAGAAGGCCGCGGGGAAACTGTTTTTT.

This clonotype has at least ten counts. The chain links TRBV6-1 to TRBJ1-2; D remains ambiguous. The CDR3 is made up of 13 amino acids. Deletions cut 0 bases from V and 13 bases from J, with 15 bases between. The germline gives CDR1 MNHNS, CDR2 SASEGT. The CDR3 DNA sequence: TGTGCCAGCAGTGAAGCATTAGGCCTTCCGGCCACCTTC. It is translated as CASSEALGLPATF.